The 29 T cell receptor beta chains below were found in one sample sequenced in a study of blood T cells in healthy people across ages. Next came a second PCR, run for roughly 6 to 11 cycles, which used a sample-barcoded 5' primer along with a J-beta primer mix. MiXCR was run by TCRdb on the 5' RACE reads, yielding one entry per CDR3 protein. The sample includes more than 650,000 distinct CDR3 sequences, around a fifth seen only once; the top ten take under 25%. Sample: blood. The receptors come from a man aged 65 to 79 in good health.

CDR3 loop: CASSPLRDRVPYNEQFF. CDR3 coding DNA: TGTGCCAGCAGTCCCTTGAGGGACAGGGTCCCTTACAATGAGCAGTTCTTC. V gene TRBV12-3 or TRBV12-4 combines with J gene TRBJ2-1, with TRBD1 identical over 9 bases. V lost 5 bases, J lost 4 bases, and 12 bases stayed unmatched. The CDR3 runs to 17 residues.

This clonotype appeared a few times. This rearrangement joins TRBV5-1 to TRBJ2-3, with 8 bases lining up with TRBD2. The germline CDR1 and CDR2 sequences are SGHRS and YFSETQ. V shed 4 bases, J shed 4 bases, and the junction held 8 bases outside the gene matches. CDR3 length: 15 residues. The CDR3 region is CASSPEGLVPDTQYF. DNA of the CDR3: TGCGCCAGCAGCCCCGAGGGACTAGTACCAGATACGCAGTATTTT.

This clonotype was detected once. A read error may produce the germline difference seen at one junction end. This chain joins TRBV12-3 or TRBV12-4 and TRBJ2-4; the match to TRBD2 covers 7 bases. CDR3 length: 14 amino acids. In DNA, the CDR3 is TGTGTCAGCAACCTTAGCGGGGCCAAAAACATTCAGTACTTC. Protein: CVSNLSGAKNIQYF.

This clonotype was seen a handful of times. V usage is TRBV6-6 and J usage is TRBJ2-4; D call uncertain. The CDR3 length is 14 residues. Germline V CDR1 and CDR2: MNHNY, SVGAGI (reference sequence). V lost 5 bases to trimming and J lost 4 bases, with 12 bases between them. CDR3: CASSPEWGKNIQYF. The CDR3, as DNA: TGTGCCAGCAGTCCCGAATGGGGTAAAAACATTCAGTACTTC.

Here the CDR3 DNA reads TGTGCCAGCAGTTACGGCTATGGGACAGGGGATGGCTACACCTTC. It specifies CASSYGYGTGDGYTF. The rearrangement joins TRBV6-6 to TRBJ1-2; 10 bases agree with TRBD1. V lost 2 bases to trimming and J lost 6 bases; unmatched junction nucleotides: 6. Germline V gives CDR1 MNHNY, CDR2 SVGAGI (reference sequence). The CDR3 has 15 residues.

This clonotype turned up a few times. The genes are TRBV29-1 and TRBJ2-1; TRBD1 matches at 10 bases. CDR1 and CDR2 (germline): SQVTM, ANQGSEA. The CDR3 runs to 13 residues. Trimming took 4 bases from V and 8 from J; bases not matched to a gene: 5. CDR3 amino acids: CSVGRTGGDEQFF. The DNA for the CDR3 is TGCAGCGTTGGGAGGACAGGGGGAGATGAGCAGTTCTTC.

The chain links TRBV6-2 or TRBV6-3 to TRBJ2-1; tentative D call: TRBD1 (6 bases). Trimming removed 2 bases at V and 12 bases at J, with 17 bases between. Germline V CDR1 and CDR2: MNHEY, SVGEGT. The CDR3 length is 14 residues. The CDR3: CASSYGVGRGGQFF. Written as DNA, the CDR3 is TGTGCCAGCAGTTACGGGGTCGGGCGAGGGGGGCAGTTCTTC.

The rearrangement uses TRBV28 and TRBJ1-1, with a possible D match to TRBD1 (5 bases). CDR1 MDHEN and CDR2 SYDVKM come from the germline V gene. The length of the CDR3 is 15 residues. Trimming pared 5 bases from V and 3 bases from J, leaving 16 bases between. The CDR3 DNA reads TGTGCCAGCAGTGGCAGGGACCTTCCCTACACTGAAGCTTTCTTT. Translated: CASSGRDLPYTEAFF.

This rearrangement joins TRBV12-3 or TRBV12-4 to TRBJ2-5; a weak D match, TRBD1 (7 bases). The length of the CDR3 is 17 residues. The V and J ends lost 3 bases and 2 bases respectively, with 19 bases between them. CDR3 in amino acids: CASSLGSGGGSQETQYF. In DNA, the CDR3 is TGTGCCAGCAGTTTGGGTTCAGGAGGGGGCTCTCAAGAGACCCAGTACTTC.

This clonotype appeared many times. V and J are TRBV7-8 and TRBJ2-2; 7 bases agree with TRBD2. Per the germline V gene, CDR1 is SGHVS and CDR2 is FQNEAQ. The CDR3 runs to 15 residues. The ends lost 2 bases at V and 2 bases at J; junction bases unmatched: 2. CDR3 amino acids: CASSLLAANTGELFF. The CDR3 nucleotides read TGTGCCAGCAGCTTACTAGCGGCAAACACCGGGGAGCTGTTTTTT.

Written as DNA, the CDR3 is TGTGCCAGCAGTCCCGGCCCCGTTTCGGTCGGGGGGATCACAGATACGCAGTATTTT. It codes for CASSPGPVSVGGITDTQYF. This chain uses TRBV12-3 or TRBV12-4 with TRBJ2-3, with 7 bases aligning to TRBD2. The V gene end was trimmed by 5 bases and the J gene end by 2 bases; junction bases not matched to a gene: 19. The CDR3 has 19 amino acids.

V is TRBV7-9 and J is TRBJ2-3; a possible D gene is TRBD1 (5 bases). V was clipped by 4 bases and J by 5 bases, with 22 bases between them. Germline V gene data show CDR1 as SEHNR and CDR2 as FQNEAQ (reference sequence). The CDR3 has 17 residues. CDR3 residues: CASSSFRGARLGDTQYF. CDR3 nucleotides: TGTGCCAGCAGCTCTTTTCGTGGGGCCAGATTAGGAGATACGCAGTATTTT.

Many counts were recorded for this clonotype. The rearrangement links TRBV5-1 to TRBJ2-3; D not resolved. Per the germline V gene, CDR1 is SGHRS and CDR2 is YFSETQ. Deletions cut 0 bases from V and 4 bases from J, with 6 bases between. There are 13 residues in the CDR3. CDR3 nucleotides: TGCGCCAGCAGCTTGGCCCGAGCAGATACGCAGTATTTT. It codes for CASSLARADTQYF.

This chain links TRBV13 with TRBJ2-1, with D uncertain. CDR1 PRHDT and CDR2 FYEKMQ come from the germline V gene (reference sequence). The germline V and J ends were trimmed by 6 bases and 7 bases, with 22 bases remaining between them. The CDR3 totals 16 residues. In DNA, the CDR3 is TGTGCCAGCAGTTACCGGGTAGAGATACCTTGGAATGAGCAGTTCTTC. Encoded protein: CASSYRVEIPWNEQFF.

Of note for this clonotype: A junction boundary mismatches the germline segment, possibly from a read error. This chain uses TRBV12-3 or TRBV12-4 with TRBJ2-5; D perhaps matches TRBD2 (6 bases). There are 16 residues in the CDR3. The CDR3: CVSSLVAGKVTETQYF. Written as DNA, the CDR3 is TGTGTCAGCAGTTTAGTTGCGGGGAAGGTAACAGAGACCCAGTACTTC.

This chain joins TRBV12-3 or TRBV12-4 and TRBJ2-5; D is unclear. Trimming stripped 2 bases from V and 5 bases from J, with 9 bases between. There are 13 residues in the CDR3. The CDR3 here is CASSLSGVETQYF. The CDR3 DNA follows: TGTGCCAGCAGTTTAAGTGGTGTGGAGACCCAGTACTTC.

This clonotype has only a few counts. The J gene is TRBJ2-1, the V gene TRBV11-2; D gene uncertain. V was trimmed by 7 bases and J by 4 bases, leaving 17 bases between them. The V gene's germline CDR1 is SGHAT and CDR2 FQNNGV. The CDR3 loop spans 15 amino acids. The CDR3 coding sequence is TGTGCCAGCAACCGCGACGGGTTGAAATACAATGAGCAGTTCTTC. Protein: CASNRDGLKYNEQFF.

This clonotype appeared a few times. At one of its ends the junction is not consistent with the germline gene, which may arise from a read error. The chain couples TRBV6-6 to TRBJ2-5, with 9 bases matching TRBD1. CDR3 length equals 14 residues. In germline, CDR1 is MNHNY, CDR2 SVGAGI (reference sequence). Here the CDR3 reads CASLRQGGQETQYF. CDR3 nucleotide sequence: TGCGCCAGCCTCAGACAGGGGGGTCAAGAGACCCAGTACTTC.

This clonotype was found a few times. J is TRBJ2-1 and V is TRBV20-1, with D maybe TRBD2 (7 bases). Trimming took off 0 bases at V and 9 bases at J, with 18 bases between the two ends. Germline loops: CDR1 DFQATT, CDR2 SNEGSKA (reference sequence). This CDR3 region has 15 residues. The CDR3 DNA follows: TGCAGTGCTAGAGATTTCCAGCGGGAAGGGGGTGAGCAGTTCTTC. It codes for CSARDFQREGGEQFF.

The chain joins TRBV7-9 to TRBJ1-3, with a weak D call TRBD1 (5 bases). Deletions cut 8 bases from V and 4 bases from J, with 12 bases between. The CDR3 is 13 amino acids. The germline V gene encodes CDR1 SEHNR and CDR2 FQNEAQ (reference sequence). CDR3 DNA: TGTGCCAGCTCCTTCCAGGGAGGAAACACCATATATTTT. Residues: CASSFQGGNTIYF. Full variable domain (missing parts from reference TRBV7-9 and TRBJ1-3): DTGVSQNPRHKITKRGQNVTFRCDPISEHNRLYWYRQTLGQGPEFLTYFQNEAQLEKSRLLSDRFSAERPKGSFSTLEIQRTEQGDSAMYLCASSFQGGNTIYFGEGSWLTVV.

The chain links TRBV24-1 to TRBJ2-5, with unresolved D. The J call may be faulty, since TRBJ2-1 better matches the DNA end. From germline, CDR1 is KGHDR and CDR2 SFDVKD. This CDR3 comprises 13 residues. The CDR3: CATSDPNEEEQFF. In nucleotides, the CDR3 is TGTGCCACCAGTGACCCAAACGAAGAGGAGCAGTTCTTC.

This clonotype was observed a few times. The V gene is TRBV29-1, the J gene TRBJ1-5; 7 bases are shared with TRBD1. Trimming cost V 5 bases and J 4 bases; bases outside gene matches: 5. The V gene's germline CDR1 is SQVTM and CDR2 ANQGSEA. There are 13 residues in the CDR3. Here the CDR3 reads CSVRQGYNQPQHF. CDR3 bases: TGCAGCGTTCGACAGGGATATAATCAGCCCCAGCATTTT.

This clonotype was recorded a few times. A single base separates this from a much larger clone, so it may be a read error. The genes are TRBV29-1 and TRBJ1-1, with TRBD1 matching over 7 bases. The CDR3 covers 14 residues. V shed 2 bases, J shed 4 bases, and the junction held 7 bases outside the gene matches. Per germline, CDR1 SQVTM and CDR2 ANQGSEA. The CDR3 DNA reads TGCAGCGTTGAAAGCTTGACAGGGAGCACTGAAGCTTTCTTT. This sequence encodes CSVESLTGSTEAFF.

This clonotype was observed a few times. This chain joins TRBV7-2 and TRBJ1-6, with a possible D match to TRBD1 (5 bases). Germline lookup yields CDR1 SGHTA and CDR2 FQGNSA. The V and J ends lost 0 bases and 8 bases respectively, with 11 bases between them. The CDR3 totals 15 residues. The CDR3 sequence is CASSLAVRADSPLHF. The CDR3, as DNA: TGTGCCAGCAGCTTAGCAGTCAGGGCTGATTCACCCCTCCACTTT.

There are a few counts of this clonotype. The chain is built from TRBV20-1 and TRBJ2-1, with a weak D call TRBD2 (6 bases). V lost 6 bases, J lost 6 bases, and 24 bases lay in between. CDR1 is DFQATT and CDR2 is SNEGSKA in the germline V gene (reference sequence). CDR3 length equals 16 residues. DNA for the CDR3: TGCAGTGCCCTCAGTGGTAGCGGACTTTTTTCCAATGAGCAGTTCTTC. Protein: CSALSGSGLFSNEQFF.

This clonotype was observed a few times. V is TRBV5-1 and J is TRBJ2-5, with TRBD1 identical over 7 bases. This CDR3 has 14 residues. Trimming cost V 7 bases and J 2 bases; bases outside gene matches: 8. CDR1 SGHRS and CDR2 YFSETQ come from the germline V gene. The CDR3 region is CASGQPGQQETQYF. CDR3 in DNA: TGCGCCAGCGGGCAACCGGGACAGCAAGAGACCCAGTACTTC. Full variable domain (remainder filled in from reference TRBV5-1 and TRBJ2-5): KAGVTQTPRYLIKTRGQQVTLSCSPISGHRSVSWYQQTPGQGLQFLFEYFSETQRNKGNFPGRFSGRQFSNSRSEMNVSTLELGDSALYLCASGQPGQQETQYFGPGTRLLVL.

CDR3 residues: CASNSDRNTGELFF. The CDR3 nucleotides read TGTGCCAGTAATTCGGACAGGAACACCGGGGAGCTGTTTTTT. The chain combines TRBV19 with TRBJ2-2; possible D gene TRBD1, 6 bases. Trimming removed 7 bases from V and 1 base from J, with 10 bases in between. Germline CDR1 is LNHDA and CDR2 is SQIVND (reference sequence). The CDR3 totals 14 residues.

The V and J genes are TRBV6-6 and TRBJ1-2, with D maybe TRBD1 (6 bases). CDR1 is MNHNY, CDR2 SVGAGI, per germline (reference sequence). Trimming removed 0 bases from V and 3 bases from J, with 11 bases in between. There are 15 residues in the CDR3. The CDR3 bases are TGTGCCAGCAGTTACTCATGGGCAGGGGACTATGGCTACACCTTC. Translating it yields CASSYSWAGDYGYTF.

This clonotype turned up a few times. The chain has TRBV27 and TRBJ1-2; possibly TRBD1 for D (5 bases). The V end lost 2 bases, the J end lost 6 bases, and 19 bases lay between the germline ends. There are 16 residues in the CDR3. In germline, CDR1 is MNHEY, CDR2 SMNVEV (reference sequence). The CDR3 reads CASSLGGGFGPDGYTF. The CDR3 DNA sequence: TGTGCCAGCAGTTTAGGTGGGGGTTTCGGTCCAGATGGCTACACCTTC.